This paragraph covers one T cell receptor beta chain sequence. The CDR3 totals 13 residues. Germline CDR1 reads GTSNPN; CDR2 reads SVGIG (reference sequence). V shed 3 bases, J shed 5 bases, and the junction held 3 bases outside the gene matches. These data come from a study of shared T cell receptors in the human thymus. Method: immunoSEQ multiplex PCR; TCRdb's copy keeps in-frame clones and lacks some. The top ten clones hold just under 0.0095% of a sample with hundreds of thousands of clones, about 87% of them seen once. This sample was also put to use in a study of human thymus T cells. Per that paper: In corrective heart surgery, resections were taken, and these provided the thymus tissue. Gene usage for V and J segments appeared biased in thymic and blood repertoires. Related research has reported that thymic repertoires overlap highly among unrelated individuals.

The chain combines TRBV30 with TRBJ1-4, with TRBD1 matching 7 bases. The sequence came from a boy under two years old with a congenital heart defect. Sequencing used thymocytes. As DNA, the CDR3 is TGTGCCTGGAGGGAAGGGGGCAATGAAAAACTGTTTTTT. It encodes CAWREGGNEKLFF.